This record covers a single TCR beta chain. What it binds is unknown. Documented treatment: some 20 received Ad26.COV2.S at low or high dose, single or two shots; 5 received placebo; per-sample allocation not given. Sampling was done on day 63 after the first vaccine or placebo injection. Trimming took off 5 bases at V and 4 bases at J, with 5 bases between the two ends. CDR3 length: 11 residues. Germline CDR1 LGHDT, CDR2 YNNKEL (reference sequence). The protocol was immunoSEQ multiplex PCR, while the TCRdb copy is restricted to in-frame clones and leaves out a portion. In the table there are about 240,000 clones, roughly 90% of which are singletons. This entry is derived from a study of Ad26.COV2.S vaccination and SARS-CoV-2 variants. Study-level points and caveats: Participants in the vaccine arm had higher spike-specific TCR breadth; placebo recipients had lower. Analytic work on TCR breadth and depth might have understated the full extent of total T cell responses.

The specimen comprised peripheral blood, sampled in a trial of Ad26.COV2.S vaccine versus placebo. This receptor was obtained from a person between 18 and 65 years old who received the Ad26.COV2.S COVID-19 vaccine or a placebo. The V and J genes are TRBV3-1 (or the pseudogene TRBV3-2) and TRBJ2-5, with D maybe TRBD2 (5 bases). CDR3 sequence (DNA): TGTGCCAGCAGCGAGGGAGAGACCCAGTACTTC. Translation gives CASSEGETQYF.